This note documents a single TCR beta chain sequence. As yet, its antigen is unknown. This specimen comes from a study of cytomegalovirus exposure and HLA in healthy donors. Overall study results and limits: Among immune exposure information, only CMV serostatus was available. The authors listed some 160 TCR beta chains as cytomegalovirus-associated. Per a later analysis, HLA-associated TCR beta chains showed more clonal expansion than other, equally common TCR beta chains.

The germline CDR1 and CDR2 sequences are MNHEY and SMNVEV (reference sequence). The V and J ends lost 0 bases and 8 bases respectively, with 10 bases between them. The CDR3 has 13 amino acids. Healthy donors of bone marrow made up the group. PCR involved 60 Vbeta and 13 Jbeta primers. The method was immunoSEQ multiplex PCR; TCRdb's version includes in-frame clones alone and lacks a portion of them. Among tens of thousands of clones, 84% were seen once, and the ten largest hold around 2.3%. The sequenced sample was PBMCs. The receptor's source is a young man in good health and CMV-seronegative. This sequence joins TRBV27 and TRBJ1-2; no firm D call. CDR3 in DNA: TGTGCCAGCAGTTTATCGCGGGGTTGGGGCTACACCTTC. Amino acid sequence: CASSLSRGWGYTF.